The TCR beta chain described here comes from a study of blood T cells in healthy people across ages. Using a J-beta primer mix together with a sample-barcoded 5' primer, a second PCR was run for roughly 7 to 11 cycles. Each cDNA molecule was tagged by a template-switch adaptor that had 12 random nucleotides. TCRdb analysed the 5' RACE reads with MiXCR anew, one entry per CDR3 protein. The sample consists of 800,000 to 950,000 distinct CDR3 sequences, 25% to 30% of them appearing once. Germline V gives CDR1 SGHRS, CDR2 YFSETQ. The CDR3 has 12 amino acids. Trimming left V 1 base short and J 3 bases short, with 5 bases between. In its sample, this clonotype was seen many times. Its antigen is not identified. Study results and caveats: Because donor CMV status was unknown, expanded clonotype changes were possibly confounded. With unsorted PBMCs, a conclusive comparison of naive versus antigen-experienced cells was not possible.

This sample was shared with a second study, whose subject was T cells of mothers and their children.

The TCR sequence derives from a woman aged 35 to 49 in good health. The source material was blood. V and J are TRBV5-1 and TRBJ2-7, with D unresolved. CDR3 sequence reads: CASSLTFYEQYF. The DNA for the CDR3 is TGCGCCAGCAGCTTGACTTTCTACGAGCAGTACTTC.